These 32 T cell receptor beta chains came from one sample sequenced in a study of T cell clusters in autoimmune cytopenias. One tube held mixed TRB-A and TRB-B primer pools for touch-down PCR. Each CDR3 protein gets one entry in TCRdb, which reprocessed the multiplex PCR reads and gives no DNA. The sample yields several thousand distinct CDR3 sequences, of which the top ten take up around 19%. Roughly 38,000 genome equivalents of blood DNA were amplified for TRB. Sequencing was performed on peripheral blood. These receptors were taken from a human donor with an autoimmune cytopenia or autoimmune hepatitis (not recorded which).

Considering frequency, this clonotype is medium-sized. This CDR3 reads CASGSLGPQHF. This chain links TRBV19 with TRBJ1-5. Germline CDR1 and CDR2: LNHDA and SQIVND (reference sequence). This CDR3 has 11 residues.

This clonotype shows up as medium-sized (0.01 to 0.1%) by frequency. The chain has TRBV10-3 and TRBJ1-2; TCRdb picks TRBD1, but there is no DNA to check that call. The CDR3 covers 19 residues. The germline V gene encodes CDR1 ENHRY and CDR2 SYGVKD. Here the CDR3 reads CAISPSPLQILSANYGYTF.

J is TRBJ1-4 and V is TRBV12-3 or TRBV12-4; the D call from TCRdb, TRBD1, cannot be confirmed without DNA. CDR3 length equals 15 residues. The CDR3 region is CAISESPGANEKLFF.

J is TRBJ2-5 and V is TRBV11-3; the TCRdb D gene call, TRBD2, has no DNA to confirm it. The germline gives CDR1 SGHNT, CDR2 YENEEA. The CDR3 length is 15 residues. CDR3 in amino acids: CASSSSGGRKETQYF.

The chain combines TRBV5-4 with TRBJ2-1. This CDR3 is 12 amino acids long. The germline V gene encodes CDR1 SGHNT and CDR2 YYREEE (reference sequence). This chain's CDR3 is CASSLGSNEQFF.

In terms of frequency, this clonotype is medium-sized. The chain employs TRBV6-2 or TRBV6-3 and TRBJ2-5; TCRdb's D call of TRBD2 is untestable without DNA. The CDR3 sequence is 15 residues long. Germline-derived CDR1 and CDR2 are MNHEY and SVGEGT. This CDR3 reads CASRNGLAVGETQYF.

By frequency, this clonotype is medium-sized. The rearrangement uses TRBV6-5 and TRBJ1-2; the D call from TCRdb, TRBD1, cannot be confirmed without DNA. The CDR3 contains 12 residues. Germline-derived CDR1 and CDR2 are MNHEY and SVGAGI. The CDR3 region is CATYKGVDGYTF.

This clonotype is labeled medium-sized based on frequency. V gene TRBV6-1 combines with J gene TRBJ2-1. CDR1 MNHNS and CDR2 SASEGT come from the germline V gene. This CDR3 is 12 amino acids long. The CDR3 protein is CASRPAYNEQFF.

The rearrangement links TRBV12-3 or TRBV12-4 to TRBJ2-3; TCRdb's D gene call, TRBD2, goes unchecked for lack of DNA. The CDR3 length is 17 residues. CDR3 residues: CASSFSPGGLGEDTQYF.

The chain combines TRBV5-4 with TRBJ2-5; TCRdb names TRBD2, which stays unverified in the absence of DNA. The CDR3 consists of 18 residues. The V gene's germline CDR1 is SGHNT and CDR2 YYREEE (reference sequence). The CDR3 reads CASRARGASGGARETQYF.

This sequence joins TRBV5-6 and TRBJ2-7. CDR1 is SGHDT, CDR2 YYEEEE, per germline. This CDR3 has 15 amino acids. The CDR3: CASSLVLGGFDEQYF. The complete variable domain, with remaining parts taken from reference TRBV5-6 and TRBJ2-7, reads DAGVTQSPTHLIKTRGQQVTLRCSPKSGHDTVSWYQQALGQGPQFIFQYYEEEERQRGNFPDRFSGHQFPNYSSELNVNALLLGDSALYLCASSLVLGGFDEQYFGPGTRLTVT.

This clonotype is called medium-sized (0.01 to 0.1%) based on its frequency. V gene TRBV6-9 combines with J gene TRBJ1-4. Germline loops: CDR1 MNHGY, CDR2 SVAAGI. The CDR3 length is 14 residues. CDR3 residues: CASSYRQGGEKLFF.

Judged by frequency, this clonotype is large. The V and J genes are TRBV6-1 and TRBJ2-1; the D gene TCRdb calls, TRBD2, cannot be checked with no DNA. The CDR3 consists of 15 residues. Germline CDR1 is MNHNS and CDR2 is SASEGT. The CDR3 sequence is CASSETSGGYNEQFF.

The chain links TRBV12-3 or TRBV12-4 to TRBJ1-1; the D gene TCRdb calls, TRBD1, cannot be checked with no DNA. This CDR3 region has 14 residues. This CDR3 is CASSLGTGYTEAFF.

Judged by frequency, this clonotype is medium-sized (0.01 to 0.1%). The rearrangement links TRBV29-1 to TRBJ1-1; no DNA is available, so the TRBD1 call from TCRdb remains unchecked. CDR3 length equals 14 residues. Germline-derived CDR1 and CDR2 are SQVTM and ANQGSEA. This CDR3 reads CSVAQGEYNTEAFF.

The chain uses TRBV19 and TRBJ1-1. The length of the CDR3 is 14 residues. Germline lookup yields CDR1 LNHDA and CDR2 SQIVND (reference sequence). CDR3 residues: CASRTTTANTEAFF. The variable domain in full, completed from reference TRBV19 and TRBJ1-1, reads DGGITQSPKYLFRKEGQNVTLSCEQNLNHDAMYWYRQDPGQGLRLIYYSQIVNDFQKGDIAEGYSVSREKKESFPLTVTSAQKNPTAFYLCASRTTTANTEAFFGQGTRLTVV.

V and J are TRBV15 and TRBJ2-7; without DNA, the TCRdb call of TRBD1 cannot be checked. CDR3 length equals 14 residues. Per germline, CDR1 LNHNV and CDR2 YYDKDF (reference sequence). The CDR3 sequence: CATSSLQGPYEQYF.

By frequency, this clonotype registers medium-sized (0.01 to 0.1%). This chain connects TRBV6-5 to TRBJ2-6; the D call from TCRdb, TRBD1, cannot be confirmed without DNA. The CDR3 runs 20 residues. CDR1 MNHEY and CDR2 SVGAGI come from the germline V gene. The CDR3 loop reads CASSYSRPQVSYSGANVLTF.

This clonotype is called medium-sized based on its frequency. The CDR3 loop reads CASNTLRGVDTDTQYF. The V and J genes are TRBV6-1 and TRBJ2-3; TCRdb lists TRBD2, though no DNA is available to test this call. The CDR3 contains 16 residues. Germline V gene sequence: CDR1 MNHNS, CDR2 SASEGT.

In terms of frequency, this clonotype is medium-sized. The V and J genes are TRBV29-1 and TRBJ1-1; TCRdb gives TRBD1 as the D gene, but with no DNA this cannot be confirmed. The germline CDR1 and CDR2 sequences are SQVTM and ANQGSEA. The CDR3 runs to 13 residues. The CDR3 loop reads CSVSRVGNTEAFF.

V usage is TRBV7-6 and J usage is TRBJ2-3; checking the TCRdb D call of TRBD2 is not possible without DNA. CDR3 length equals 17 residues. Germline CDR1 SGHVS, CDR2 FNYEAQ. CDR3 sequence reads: CASSLPASGGAVDTQYF.

The CDR3 loop is CASSLSLSGANVLTF. The chain combines TRBV5-1 with TRBJ2-6. Germline loops: CDR1 SGHRS, CDR2 YFSETQ. The CDR3 runs to 15 residues.

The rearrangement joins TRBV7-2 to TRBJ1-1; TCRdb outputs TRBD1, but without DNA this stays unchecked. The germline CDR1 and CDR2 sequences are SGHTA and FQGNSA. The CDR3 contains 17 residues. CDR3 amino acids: CASSPRHRGLGNTEAFF.

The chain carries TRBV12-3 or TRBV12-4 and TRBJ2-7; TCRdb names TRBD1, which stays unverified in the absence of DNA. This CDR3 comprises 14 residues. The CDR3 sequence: CASSLWGQDFEQYF.

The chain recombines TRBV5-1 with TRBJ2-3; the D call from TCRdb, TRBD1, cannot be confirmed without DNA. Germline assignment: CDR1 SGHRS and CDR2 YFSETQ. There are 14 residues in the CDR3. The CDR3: CASSPGGDIDTQYF.

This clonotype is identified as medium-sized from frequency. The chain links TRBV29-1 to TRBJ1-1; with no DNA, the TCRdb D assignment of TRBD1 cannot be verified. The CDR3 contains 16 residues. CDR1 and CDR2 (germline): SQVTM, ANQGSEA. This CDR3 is CSVVGLQGQGNTEAFF.

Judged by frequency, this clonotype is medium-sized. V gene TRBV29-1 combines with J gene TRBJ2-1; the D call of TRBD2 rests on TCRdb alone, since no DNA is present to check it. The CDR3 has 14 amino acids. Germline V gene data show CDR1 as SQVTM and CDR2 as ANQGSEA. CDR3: CSVDLAGGPNEQFF.

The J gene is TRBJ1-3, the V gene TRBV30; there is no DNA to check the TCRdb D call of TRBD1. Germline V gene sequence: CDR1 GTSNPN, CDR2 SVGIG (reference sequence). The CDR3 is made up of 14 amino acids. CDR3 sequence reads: CAWRKQGFGNTIYF.

The CDR3 here is CASSPLEGGGTEAFF. The chain uses TRBV18 and TRBJ1-1. There are 15 residues in the CDR3. Germline V lookup: CDR1 KGHSH, CDR2 LQKENI.

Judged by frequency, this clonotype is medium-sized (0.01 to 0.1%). CDR3 amino acids: CATSGQNNEQFF. The chain uses TRBV15 and TRBJ2-1. The CDR3 runs 12 residues. Germline lookup yields CDR1 LNHNV and CDR2 YYDKDF (reference sequence).

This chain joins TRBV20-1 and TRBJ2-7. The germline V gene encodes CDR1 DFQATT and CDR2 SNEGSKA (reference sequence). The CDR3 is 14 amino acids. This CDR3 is CSAREPSASYEQYF.

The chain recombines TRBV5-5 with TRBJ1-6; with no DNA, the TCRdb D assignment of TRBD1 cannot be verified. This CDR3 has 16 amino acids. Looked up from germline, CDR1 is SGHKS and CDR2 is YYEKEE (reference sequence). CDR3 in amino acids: CASSVQGSSYNSPLHF.